The 25 T cell receptor beta chains below were found in one sample sequenced in a study of blood T cell repertoires in COVID-19. Profiled with immunoSEQ multiplex PCR; TCRdb holds only in-frame clones, not every one. The profile shows 60,000 to 65,000 clones, approximately 80% of them singletons. The specimen was peripheral blood. Every receptor here comes from a human donor in a cohort sampled during active COVID-19.

The chain employs TRBV5-4 and TRBJ2-3; D possibly corresponds to TRBD1 (6 bases). Per germline, CDR1 SGHNT and CDR2 YYREEE (reference sequence). V shed 4 bases and J shed 1 base, with 10 bases lying between them. This CDR3 is built from 14 residues. The CDR3, as DNA: TGTGCCAGCAGCCAGGGGTACGGCACAGATACGCAGTATTTT. The encoded protein is CASSQGYGTDTQYF.

This clone has only one observation. This chain uses TRBV12-3 or TRBV12-4 with TRBJ2-1; no reliable D call. Trimming pared 2 bases from V and 10 bases from J, leaving 9 bases between. This CDR3 is built from 12 residues. This CDR3 is CASSLTQIEQFF. CDR3 DNA: TGTGCCAGCAGTTTAACACAGATCGAGCAGTTCTTC.

This clone was seen once. J is TRBJ1-2 and V is TRBV7-9; 11 positions match TRBD1. This CDR3 contains 15 residues. V dropped 4 bases and J dropped 6; count of bases not matched to a gene: 7. Germline CDR1 reads SEHNR; CDR2 reads FQNEAQ (reference sequence). The CDR3 nucleotides read TGTGCCAGCAGCTCCGGACAGGGGGCAGGGAATGGCTACACCTTC. Translated, it gives CASSSGQGAGNGYTF.

This clone appeared a few times. This chain connects TRBV4-1 to TRBJ2-5, with 8 bases that match TRBD1. Germline assignment: CDR1 MGHRA and CDR2 YSYEKL. The J segment lost 5 bases and the V segment lost 4 bases, leaving 12 bases of the junction unmatched. The CDR3 extends over 16 amino acids. The CDR3 region has the DNA TGCGCCAGCAGCCCCGGCGGCTCAGGGGGCAGGGAGACCCAGTACTTC. Protein: CASSPGGSGGRETQYF.

This chain links TRBV27 with TRBJ1-6; D might be TRBD1 (6 bases). This CDR3 region has 15 residues. V was shortened by 5 bases and J by 7 bases, with 15 bases between the two germline ends. Germline-derived CDR1 and CDR2 are MNHEY and SMNVEV (reference sequence). CDR3 nucleotide sequence: TGTGCCAGCAGTGGGGGCGGAAGATTAAATTCACCCCTCCACTTT. Translating gives CASSGGGRLNSPLHF.

This clone was picked up one time. V gene TRBV24-1 combines with J gene TRBJ1-5; the D is unclear. The CDR3 contains 15 residues. The V gene lost 2 bases and the J gene lost 0 bases, with 7 bases spanning the gap. Germline V CDR1 and CDR2: KGHDR, SFDVKD. CDR3 DNA: TGTGCCACCAGTGATTCGGAGGGTAGCAATCAGCCCCAGCATTTT. Translating it yields CATSDSEGSNQPQHF.

This clone was seen a handful of times. The chain uses TRBV6-5 and TRBJ1-2; perhaps TRBD1 as D (5 bases). Germline V gene lookup returns CDR1 MNHEY and CDR2 SVGAGI. With 6 bases removed from V and 8 bases from J, the gap between germline ends came to 22 bases. This CDR3 has 15 residues. The CDR3 protein is CASRSGTGNILGYTF. CDR3 sequence (DNA): TGTGCCAGCAGGAGCGGGACCGGGAACATTTTAGGCTACACCTTC.

The J gene is TRBJ1-3, the V gene TRBV2, with 7 bases aligning to TRBD1. Germline CDR1 SNHLY, CDR2 FYNNEI. The length of the CDR3 is 17 residues. V dropped 5 bases and J dropped 1; count of bases not matched to a gene: 11. For the CDR3, the DNA is TGTGCCAGCAGTAGCCGGGCAGGGACAGCGTCTGGAAACACCATATATTTT. It translates to CASSSRAGTASGNTIYF. Together with reference TRBV2 and TRBJ1-3, the CDR3 gives the full variable domain: EPEVTQTPSHQVTQMGQEVILRCVPISNHLYFYWYRQILGQKVEFLVSFYNNEISEKSEIFDDQFSVERPDGSNFTLKIRSTKLEDSAMYFCASSSRAGTASGNTIYFGEGSWLTVV.

This rearrangement joins TRBV18 to TRBJ1-5, with a possible D match to TRBD1 (5 bases). Between the trimmed V and J ends, which lost 4 bases and 3 bases, there was a span of 13 bases. CDR1 is KGHSH, CDR2 LQKENI, per germline. The CDR3 is 15 residues long. The CDR3 reads CASSLQRQINQPQHF. CDR3 nucleotides: TGTGCCAGCTCACTTCAGAGACAGATCAATCAGCCCCAGCATTTT.

This chain joins TRBV11-3 and TRBJ2-7; D uncertain. Germline assignment: CDR1 SGHNT and CDR2 YENEEA. The CDR3 extends over 15 amino acids. V was shortened by 1 base and J by 2 bases, with 12 bases between the two germline ends. CDR3 amino acids: CASSLGAGDTYEQYF. CDR3 sequence (DNA): TGTGCCAGCAGCTTAGGGGCAGGCGATACCTACGAGCAGTACTTC.

V gene TRBV19 combines with J gene TRBJ2-1; 8 nucleotides line up with TRBD2. CDR3 length: 14 amino acids. Germline V CDR1 and CDR2: LNHDA, SQIVND (reference sequence). V dropped 6 bases and J dropped 9; count of bases not matched to a gene: 10. The CDR3 sequence is CASRGGGPRGEQFF. As DNA, the CDR3 is TGTGCCAGTAGAGGCGGGGGGCCGAGGGGTGAGCAGTTCTTC.

The chain recombines TRBV2 with TRBJ2-1; a weak D match, TRBD2 (6 bases). The CDR3 totals 17 residues. CDR1 is SNHLY and CDR2 is FYNNEI in the germline V gene. Trimming cost V 7 bases and J 0 bases, with 19 bases left between them. The CDR3 loop reads CASKGDGGVSSYNEQFF. The CDR3 nucleotides read TGTGCCAGCAAAGGGGACGGGGGAGTTAGCTCCTACAATGAGCAGTTCTTC.

The rearrangement joins TRBV3-1 (or the pseudogene TRBV3-2) to TRBJ1-1; 7 bases line up with TRBD1. CDR1 LGHDT and CDR2 YNNKEL come from the germline V gene (reference sequence). The CDR3 runs to 18 residues. V was pared by 0 bases and J by 2 bases, with 12 bases of the junction left unmatched. The CDR3 bases are TGTGCCAGCAGCCAAGATCTGGGGCAGGGGGAACCCAACACTGAAGCTTTCTTT. This sequence encodes CASSQDLGQGEPNTEAFF.

The chain employs TRBV6-5 and TRBJ1-5; 9 bases are a match to TRBD1. The CDR3 has 14 amino acids. V shed 6 bases and J 5 bases; nucleotides not matched to a gene: 5. Per germline, CDR1 MNHEY and CDR2 SVGAGI. The DNA of the CDR3 is TGTGCCAGCAGGCCCGGGGACAGGGATCAGCCCCAGCATTTT. Translating it yields CASRPGDRDQPQHF.

V gene TRBV12-3 or TRBV12-4 combines with J gene TRBJ1-2; unclear D gene. V was shortened by 8 bases and J by 4 bases, with 8 bases between the two germline ends. The CDR3 has 11 residues. The CDR3 region is CASSVGYGYTF. In nucleotides, the CDR3 is TGTGCCAGCTCTGTCGGCTATGGCTACACCTTC.

This chain connects TRBV5-1 to TRBJ1-2, with D unresolved. This CDR3 region has 15 residues. V gave up 4 bases and J gave up 5 bases, with 18 bases separating them. Germline V gene data show CDR1 as SGHRS and CDR2 as YFSETQ. The CDR3, as DNA: TGCGCCAGCAGCGTGGAATTCGCGGCTGGGTATGGCTACACCTTC. It is translated as CASSVEFAAGYGYTF.

This clone has a single count. V gene TRBV18 combines with J gene TRBJ2-3; possible D gene TRBD1, 6 bases. There are 15 residues in the CDR3. In germline, CDR1 is KGHSH, CDR2 LQKENI. V lost 2 bases, J lost 1 base, and 10 bases lay in between. The CDR3, as DNA: TGTGCCAGCTCACCAGGGGGCGCCGGCACAGATACGCAGTATTTT. It translates to CASSPGGAGTDTQYF. Looking up the rest from reference TRBV18 and TRBJ2-3 gives the full variable domain: NAGVMQNPRHLVRRRGQEARLRCSPMKGHSHVYWYRQLPEEGLKFMVYLQKENIIDESGMPKERFSAEFPKEGPSILRIQQVVRGDSAAYFCASSPGGAGTDTQYFGPGTRLTVL.

This clone was counted once. The chain uses TRBV7-6 and TRBJ2-7; D possibly corresponds to TRBD1 (6 bases). Germline V gives CDR1 SGHVS, CDR2 FNYEAQ. The CDR3 runs 13 residues. V was trimmed by 3 bases and J by 2 bases, leaving 8 bases between them. This CDR3 is CASSFKGAYEQYF. Here the CDR3 DNA reads TGTGCCAGCAGCTTCAAGGGGGCCTACGAGCAGTACTTC.

V and J are TRBV19 and TRBJ2-7, with D possibly matching TRBD2 (6 bases). Trimming took off 7 bases at V and 3 bases at J, with 19 bases between the two ends. This CDR3 comprises 15 residues. Germline CDR1 and CDR2: LNHDA and SQIVND (reference sequence). The CDR3: CASNDGGAPFYEQYF. CDR3 bases: TGTGCCAGTAACGATGGCGGGGCGCCGTTCTACGAGCAGTACTTC.

This rearrangement joins TRBV5-1 to TRBJ2-7; 12 bases agree with TRBD2. The CDR3 covers 14 residues. V lost 3 bases and J lost 5; bases outside the gene matches: 3. Germline CDR1 SGHRS, CDR2 YFSETQ. The DNA for the CDR3 is TGCGCCAGCAGCTGGACTAGCGGGACAAACGAGCAGTACTTC. It encodes CASSWTSGTNEQYF.

The rearrangement uses TRBV28 and TRBJ1-5, with 8 nucleotides matching TRBD1. Per germline, CDR1 MDHEN and CDR2 SYDVKM. The CDR3 extends over 16 amino acids. Trimming cost V 2 bases and J 5 bases; bases outside gene matches: 8. The CDR3 DNA sequence: TGTGCCAGCAGTTTACCCCTGACAGGGGCAGATCAGCCCCAGCATTTT. It yields the protein CASSLPLTGADQPQHF.

V is TRBV27 and J is TRBJ2-3; D gene unclear. The V gene lost 4 bases and the J gene lost 8 bases, with 10 bases spanning the gap. The length of the CDR3 is 12 residues. Germline lookup yields CDR1 MNHEY and CDR2 SMNVEV (reference sequence). The CDR3 nucleotides are TGTGCCAGCAGTTCCCCTCCCCGTACGCAGTATTTT. Translated, it gives CASSSPPRTQYF.

The chain links TRBV6-5 to TRBJ2-7, with 7 bases aligning to TRBD1. The J segment lost 3 bases and the V segment lost 5 bases, leaving 7 bases of the junction unmatched. Germline values: CDR1 MNHEY, CDR2 SVGAGI. CDR3 size: 14 residues. CDR3 sequence (DNA): TGTGCCAGCAGTACTTGGGGACAGAACTACGAGCAGTACTTC. It codes for CASSTWGQNYEQYF.

CDR3 sequence: CATSVLKSEQYF. CDR3 coding DNA: TGTGCCACCTCCGTTTTGAAGAGTGAGCAGTACTTC. The rearrangement uses TRBV7-8 and TRBJ2-7; no reliable D call. The V and J ends lost 10 bases and 7 bases respectively, with 17 bases between them. From germline, CDR1 is SGHVS and CDR2 FQNEAQ. This CDR3 comprises 12 residues. The whole variable domain, remainder taken from reference TRBV7-8 and TRBJ2-7, is GAGVSQSPRYKVAKRGQDVALRCDPISGHVSLFWYQQALGQGPEFLTYFQNEAQLDKSGLPSDRFFAERPEGSVSTLKIQRTQQEDSAVYLCATSVLKSEQYFGPGTRLTVT.

This chain links TRBV4-1 with TRBJ1-5; 7 bases line up with TRBD1. V was clipped by 4 bases and J by 5 bases; unmatched bases: 2. Germline-derived CDR1 and CDR2 are MGHRA and YSYEKL. CDR3 size: 13 residues. CDR3 bases: TGCGCCAGCAGCCGACAGGGCGATCAGCCCCAGCATTTT. It encodes CASSRQGDQPQHF.